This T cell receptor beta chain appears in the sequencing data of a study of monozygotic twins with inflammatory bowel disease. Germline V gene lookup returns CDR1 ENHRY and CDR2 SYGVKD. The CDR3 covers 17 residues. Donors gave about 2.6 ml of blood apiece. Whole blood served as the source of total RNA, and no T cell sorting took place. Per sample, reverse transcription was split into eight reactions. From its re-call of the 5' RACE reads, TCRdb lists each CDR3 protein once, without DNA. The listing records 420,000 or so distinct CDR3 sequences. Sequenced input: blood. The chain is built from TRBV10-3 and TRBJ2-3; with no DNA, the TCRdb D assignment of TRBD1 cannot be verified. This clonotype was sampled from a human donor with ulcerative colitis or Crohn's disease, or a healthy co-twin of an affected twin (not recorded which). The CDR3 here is CAISASRPGQGTDTQYF.